This entry lists 22 T cell receptor beta chains sequenced from one sample in a study of identical twins. A single record per CDR3 protein comes from TCRdb applying MiXCR to the 5' RACE reads. The data show around 340,000 distinct CDR3 sequences, with 9% to 15% seen just once and about 7% held by the top ten. This sample was also put to use in a study of yellow fever vaccine responses in identical twins.

The specimen was CD8+ T cells sorted from blood. The receptors shown here come from a woman between 18 and 29 years old in good health.

This clonotype occurred a few times. The chain combines TRBV6-2 or TRBV6-3 with TRBJ2-6; 7 nucleotides line up with TRBD1. V dropped 7 bases and J dropped 4; count of bases not matched to a gene: 10. CDR1 MNHEY and CDR2 SVGEGT come from the germline V gene. This CDR3 region has 16 residues. This CDR3 is CASTPTGSSGANVLTF. In DNA form, the CDR3 reads TGTGCCAGCACCCCGACAGGGTCCTCAGGGGCCAACGTCCTGACTTTC.

This clonotype came up a few times. V usage is TRBV6-5 and J usage is TRBJ1-1, with D uncertain. The CDR3 loop spans 13 amino acids. V lost 4 bases and J lost 7, with 13 bases in between. Looked up from germline, CDR1 is MNHEY and CDR2 is SVGAGI. The CDR3: CASSSDVEGEAFF. The DNA for the CDR3 is TGTGCCAGCAGTTCGGACGTAGAAGGTGAAGCTTTCTTT.

This clonotype showed up just a few times. The chain carries TRBV7-8 and TRBJ2-7, with D tentatively TRBD2 (5 bases). This CDR3 spans 16 amino acids. Germline CDR1 SGHVS, CDR2 FQNEAQ. The V end was cut by 4 bases, the J end by 4 bases, with 20 bases between. The DNA for the CDR3 is TGTGCCAGCAGCTCCGGAGAGGGTGTATCGTTTTACGAGCAGTACTTC. Its protein is CASSSGEGVSFYEQYF.

The gene calls are TRBV21-1 and TRBJ2-7; the listed D gene, TRBD1, was not tested against the DNA. TRBV21-1 is shown as a pseudogene. The CDR3 totals 12 residues. The CDR3 DNA is TGTGCCAGCTCGGACAGGCCCTACGAGCAGTACGTC. This translates into CASSDRPYEQYV.

J is TRBJ2-3 and V is TRBV28; no clear D gene. The CDR3 is 17 residues long. V was trimmed by 5 bases and J by 1 base, leaving 19 bases between them. CDR1 MDHEN and CDR2 SYDVKM come from the germline V gene. Here the CDR3 reads CASSPSIGPAGTDTQYF. CDR3 DNA: TGTGCCAGCAGTCCCTCCATCGGCCCGGCGGGCACAGATACGCAGTATTTT.

This clonotype has only a few counts. The chain has TRBV20-1 and TRBJ2-3, with D perhaps matching TRBD2 (5 bases). The CDR3 contains 15 residues. Germline-derived CDR1 and CDR2 are DFQATT and SNEGSKA (reference sequence). Trimming cost V 0 bases and J 2 bases, with 12 bases left between them. This CDR3 reads CSARELARDTDTQYF. The CDR3 bases are TGCAGTGCTAGAGAGCTAGCCCGAGACACAGATACGCAGTATTTT.

CDR3 sequence: CSVEGGEGATYEQYF. CDR3 bases: TGCAGCGTTGAGGGGGGGGAGGGGGCCACCTACGAGCAGTACTTC. The chain joins TRBV29-1 to TRBJ2-7; D tentatively reads TRBD1 or TRBD2 (7 bases each). Trimming took 3 bases from V and 2 from J, leaving 17 bases between them. The CDR3 has 15 residues. From germline, CDR1 is SQVTM and CDR2 ANQGSEA.

The rearrangement uses TRBV9 and TRBJ2-1; perhaps TRBD2 as D (5 bases). Germline-derived CDR1 and CDR2 are SGDLS and YYNGEE. V lost 4 bases and J lost 2, with 13 bases in between. The CDR3 is made up of 15 amino acids. The CDR3 here is CASSPPRGPYNEQFF. CDR3 nucleotide sequence: TGTGCCAGCAGCCCCCCTCGAGGGCCCTACAATGAGCAGTTCTTC.

This sequence joins TRBV12-5 and TRBJ2-1; no firm D call. Germline V CDR1 and CDR2: LGHNT, FRNRAP. V was cut by 6 bases and J by 7 bases, with 7 bases left in between. CDR3 length: 11 residues. Here the CDR3 DNA reads TGTGCTAGTGGCCATGGGAATGAGCAGTTCTTC. Its translation is CASGHGNEQFF.

The rearrangement uses TRBV7-9 and TRBJ1-2; possibly TRBD1 for D (5 bases). Trimming shortened V by 0 bases and J by 7 bases, and 15 bases separated the two germline ends. Germline V gives CDR1 SEHNR, CDR2 FQNEAQ (reference sequence). The CDR3 is made up of 15 amino acids. This CDR3 is CASSLALRDDVGYTF. The CDR3 nucleotides are TGTGCCAGCAGCTTAGCGCTAAGGGACGACGTTGGCTACACCTTC.

This clonotype appeared many times. This chain joins TRBV5-1 and TRBJ2-1; 9 nucleotides agree with TRBD2. This CDR3 contains 17 residues. CDR1 and CDR2 (germline): SGHRS, YFSETQ. Trimming removed 1 base from V and 1 base from J; junction bases left unmatched: 6. CDR3 region: CASSLTLAGGSYNEQFF. The DNA for the CDR3 is TGCGCCAGCAGCTTGACACTAGCGGGCGGGTCCTACAATGAGCAGTTCTTC.

This clonotype has just a few counts. The V gene is TRBV3-1, the J gene TRBJ1-1; no definite D call. Trimming cost V 4 bases and J 1 base, with 19 bases left between them. Germline V gene sequence: CDR1 LGHDT, CDR2 YNNKEL (reference sequence). This CDR3 comprises 17 residues. The CDR3 nucleotides read TGTGCCAGCAGCCCGCATACTGGTGGGATCGAGAACACTGAAGCTTTCTTT. It yields the protein CASSPHTGGIENTEAFF.

In its sample, this clonotype was seen a few times. CDR3 region: CASSQEFWGTGGTGELFF. CDR3 DNA sequence: TGTGCCAGCAGCCAAGAGTTTTGGGGGACAGGGGGCACCGGGGAGCTGTTTTTT. The chain carries TRBV4-2 and TRBJ2-2, with 11 bases fitting TRBD1. The CDR3 contains 18 residues. Trimming removed 0 bases from V and 4 bases from J; junction bases left unmatched: 7. Germline lookup yields CDR1 LGHNA and CDR2 YNFKEQ.

This clonotype was recorded a few times. This chain links TRBV20-1 with TRBJ1-2, with TRBD1 matching 8 bases. Germline CDR1 DFQATT, CDR2 SNEGSKA (reference sequence). This CDR3 contains 14 residues. Trimming cost V 3 bases and J 4 bases; bases outside gene matches: 7. The CDR3 here is CSASGQGWGYGYTF. In DNA, the CDR3 is TGCAGTGCTAGCGGACAGGGCTGGGGCTATGGCTACACCTTC.

This chain uses TRBV5-1 with TRBJ1-2; a weak D match, TRBD1 (5 bases). The CDR3 consists of 14 residues. V was pared by 0 bases and J by 6 bases, with 12 bases between. Germline-derived CDR1 and CDR2 are SGHRS and YFSETQ. CDR3 sequence: CASSLEQEADGYTF. The CDR3 DNA reads as TGCGCCAGCAGCTTGGAACAGGAGGCCGATGGCTACACCTTC. Drawing the rest from reference TRBV5-1 and TRBJ1-2, the complete variable domain is KAGVTQTPRYLIKTRGQQVTLSCSPISGHRSVSWYQQTPGQGLQFLFEYFSETQRNKGNFPGRFSGRQFSNSRSEMNVSTLELGDSALYLCASSLEQEADGYTFGSGTRLTVV.

The table lists this clonotype with a few counts. The V and J genes are TRBV25-1 and TRBJ1-2; D unresolved. Per germline, CDR1 MGHDK and CDR2 SYGVNS. This CDR3 is 13 amino acids long. Trimming removed 2 bases from V and 8 bases from J, with 12 bases in between. The CDR3 sequence is CASSEGGLSGYTF. CDR3 nucleotide sequence: TGTGCCAGCAGTGAAGGAGGGTTGAGCGGCTACACCTTC.

The V gene is TRBV11-2, the J gene TRBJ2-3, with TRBD2 matching over 10 bases. The CDR3 contains 21 residues. Germline CDR1 is SGHAT and CDR2 is FQNNGV. Trimming removed 5 bases from V and 5 bases from J; junction bases left unmatched: 25. CDR3 in DNA: TGTGCCAGCAGCACCCCCACCCACGGTGCTAGCGGGAGCACACCAGGAGATACGCAGTATTTT. It specifies CASSTPTHGASGSTPGDTQYF.

The table lists this clonotype with a few counts. The chain employs TRBV5-1 and TRBJ2-3; TRBD1 agrees at 9 bases. Trimming removed 3 bases from V and 4 bases from J; junction bases left unmatched: 6. Germline-derived CDR1 and CDR2 are SGHRS and YFSETQ. This CDR3 has 15 amino acids. This CDR3 reads CASSSWTGEADTQYF. CDR3 in DNA: TGCGCCAGCAGCTCTTGGACAGGGGAGGCAGATACGCAGTATTTT.

On this clonotype: At one end the junction does not follow the germline gene, possibly because of a read error. The chain recombines TRBV12-3 or TRBV12-4 with TRBJ2-1; the D gene is possibly TRBD2 (6 bases). This CDR3 spans 16 amino acids. The CDR3: CASSPGAGLLYNERFF. DNA for the CDR3: TGTGCCAGCAGCCCCGGGGCGGGGTTACTATACAATGAGCGGTTCTTC.

This clonotype has only one observation. The chain is built from TRBV7-9 and TRBJ2-2; 7 nucleotides line up with TRBD1. CDR3 length: 13 residues. Trimming removed 5 bases from V and 7 bases from J; junction bases left unmatched: 4. Germline CDR1 reads SEHNR; CDR2 reads FQNEAQ (reference sequence). The DNA of the CDR3 is TGTGCCAGCAGCATACGGACAGGCGGGGAGCTGTTTTTT. It translates to CASSIRTGGELFF. The full variable domain, with the rest looked up from reference TRBV7-9 and TRBJ2-2, is DTGVSQNPRHKITKRGQNVTFRCDPISEHNRLYWYRQTLGQGPEFLTYFQNEAQLEKSRLLSDRFSAERPKGSFSTLEIQRTEQGDSAMYLCASSIRTGGELFFGEGSRLTVL.

This clonotype appeared a few times. This rearrangement joins TRBV4-1 to TRBJ1-1; D is undetermined. Germline V gives CDR1 MGHRA, CDR2 YSYEKL. V shed 4 bases and J shed 3 bases, with 12 bases lying between them. The CDR3 sequence is 14 residues long. The CDR3 protein is CASSRREADTEAFF. Here the CDR3 DNA reads TGCGCCAGCAGCCGGAGGGAGGCGGACACTGAAGCTTTCTTT.

V usage is TRBV10-3 and J usage is TRBJ2-5; a weak D match, TRBD2 (5 bases). The V gene's germline CDR1 is ENHRY and CDR2 SYGVKD. The CDR3 has 15 residues. The V and J ends lost 2 bases and 5 bases respectively, with 15 bases between them. CDR3 sequence: CAISEADLTGETQYF. The CDR3 DNA reads as TGTGCCATCAGTGAGGCTGACCTTACGGGGGAGACCCAGTACTTC.